Below are 27 T cell receptor beta chains sequenced from a single sample in a study of graft-versus-host responses after intestinal transplantation. The repertoire was sequenced with immunoSEQ multiplex PCR; TCRdb's copy has only in-frame clones and lacks some. The table shows 75,000 to 100,000 clones, with 90% to 95% occurring only once. These receptors lack a known antigen. The sample was unstimulated CD4+ T cells sorted from spleen or lymph node cells, taken before transplant. Receptors were obtained from a human donor who was the organ donor for an intestinal transplant.

The rearrangement joins TRBV5-1 to TRBJ2-5; 7 bases fit TRBD2. The germline V gene has CDR1 SGHRS and CDR2 YFSETQ. This CDR3 is built from 14 residues. V was clipped by 2 bases and J by 1 base; unmatched bases: 2. CDR3 sequence reads: CASSLPGGQETQYF. The DNA of the CDR3 is TGCGCCAGCAGCTTACCGGGGGGCCAAGAGACCCAGTACTTC.

This clone came up a few times. J is TRBJ1-4 and V is TRBV19; D is perhaps TRBD1 (6 bases). Trimming left V 3 bases short and J 8 bases short, with 16 bases between. Germline CDR1 reads LNHDA; CDR2 reads SQIVND (reference sequence). CDR3 length: 15 residues. The CDR3 sequence: CASSMTGFENEKLFF. Written as DNA, the CDR3 is TGTGCCAGTAGTATGACAGGATTCGAGAACGAAAAACTGTTTTTT. Filled out from reference TRBV19 and TRBJ1-4, the complete variable domain reads DGGITQSPKYLFRKEGQNVTLSCEQNLNHDAMYWYRQDPGQGLRLIYYSQIVNDFQKGDIAEGYSVSREKKESFPLTVTSAQKNPTAFYLCASSMTGFENEKLFFGSGTQLSVL.

V gene TRBV7-3 combines with J gene TRBJ2-5, with TRBD2 matching 12 bases. The germline gives CDR1 SGHTA, CDR2 FQGTGA. V was clipped by 4 bases and J by 1 base; unmatched bases: 4. This CDR3 has 16 residues. CDR3 protein: CASSSLAGGTQETQYF. CDR3 sequence (DNA): TGTGCCAGCAGCTCCCTAGCGGGGGGGACCCAAGAGACCCAGTACTTC.

This clone showed up just once. The V and J genes are TRBV7-2 and TRBJ2-7, with D perhaps TRBD2 (5 bases). The CDR3 spans 14 residues. V lost 4 bases to trimming and J lost 2 bases, with 12 bases between them. The V gene's germline CDR1 is SGHTA and CDR2 FQGNSA. The CDR3: CASSSFSETYEQYF. DNA for the CDR3: TGTGCCAGCAGCTCCTTTAGCGAAACCTACGAGCAGTACTTC.

CDR3 sequence (DNA): TGTGCCAGCAGCTTGTCCGCAGGGGGCTTGTACAATGAGCAGTTCTTC. It codes for CASSLSAGGLYNEQFF. The chain joins TRBV5-5 to TRBJ2-1; 8 bases agree with TRBD1. This CDR3 is 16 amino acids long. Trimming cost V 1 base and J 4 bases; bases outside gene matches: 7. CDR1 is SGHKS, CDR2 YYEKEE, per germline (reference sequence).

V is TRBV11-1 and J is TRBJ1-2; possibly TRBD1 for D (5 bases). This CDR3 is built from 13 residues. Trimming took off 9 bases at V and 0 bases at J, with 11 bases between the two ends. Germline V gene sequence: CDR1 SGHAT, CDR2 FQDESV (reference sequence). The chain's CDR3 is CARSQETNYGYTF. DNA for the CDR3: TGTGCCAGATCACAGGAGACTAACTATGGCTACACCTTC.

The chain joins TRBV9 to TRBJ1-3, with 8 bases that match TRBD1. This CDR3 contains 13 residues. Germline V gives CDR1 SGDLS, CDR2 YYNGEE. V gave up 3 bases and J gave up 10 bases; unmatched junction bases: 6. The CDR3 DNA sequence: TGTGCCAGCAGCGCAACAGGGGGTTGGACCATATATTTT. Translated: CASSATGGWTIYF.

The J gene is TRBJ2-4, the V gene TRBV5-4; D perhaps matches TRBD1 (6 bases). The germline V and J ends were trimmed by 0 bases and 4 bases, with 11 bases remaining between them. Germline V gene sequence: CDR1 SGHNT, CDR2 YYREEE (reference sequence). This CDR3 has 15 residues. CDR3 amino acids: CASSLVRQGKNIQYF. The CDR3 region has the DNA TGTGCCAGCAGCTTGGTTCGGCAGGGGAAAAACATTCAGTACTTC.

The rearrangement uses TRBV25-1 and TRBJ2-3; 12 bases line up with TRBD2. Germline V gives CDR1 MGHDK, CDR2 SYGVNS. V trimming: 8 bases; J trimming: 3 bases; junction bases outside the gene matches: 3. The CDR3 consists of 14 residues. The CDR3 reads CASQLAGGTDTQYF. CDR3 DNA sequence: TGTGCCAGCCAGCTAGCGGGGGGGACAGATACGCAGTATTTT.

The V gene is TRBV4-1, the J gene TRBJ1-1; possible D gene TRBD1, 6 bases. The CDR3 is 15 amino acids. V lost 3 bases and J lost 10, with 21 bases in between. The germline gives CDR1 MGHRA, CDR2 YSYEKL. CDR3 coding DNA: TGCGCCAGCAGCCACGACCCGGGGGGCCTAAACTCAGCTTTCTTT. Translating it yields CASSHDPGGLNSAFF.

The chain recombines TRBV9 with TRBJ1-3, with a possible D match to TRBD1 (6 bases). Trimming took off 2 bases at V and 4 bases at J, with 13 bases between the two ends. Germline CDR1 SGDLS, CDR2 YYNGEE. The CDR3 covers 15 residues. The chain's CDR3 is CASSVYHGQGNTIYF. The CDR3 DNA reads as TGTGCCAGCAGCGTTTATCATGGACAGGGAAACACCATATATTTT. Full variable domain (remainder filled in from reference TRBV9 and TRBJ1-3): DSGVTQTPKHLITATGQRVTLRCSPRSGDLSVYWYQQSLDQGLQFLIQYYNGEERAKGNILERFSAQQFPDLHSELNLSSLELGDSALYFCASSVYHGQGNTIYFGEGSWLTVV.

The V and J genes are TRBV30 and TRBJ2-3; D might be TRBD1 (5 bases). The CDR3 runs 13 residues. Germline V gene data show CDR1 as GTSNPN and CDR2 as SVGIG (reference sequence). V gave up 0 bases and J gave up 4 bases, with 8 bases separating them. The CDR3 spells CAWSVQEADTQYF. The CDR3, as DNA: TGTGCCTGGAGTGTACAGGAAGCAGATACGCAGTATTTT. The full variable domain, in which reference TRBV30 and TRBJ2-3 provide the parts outside the CDR3, is SQTIHQWPATLVQPVGSPLSLECTVEGTSNPNLYWYRQAAGRGLQLLFYSVGIGQISSEVPQNLSASRPQDRQFILSSKKLLLSDSGFYLCAWSVQEADTQYFGPGTRLTVL.

This rearrangement joins TRBV7-9 to TRBJ2-5; 10 nucleotides align to TRBD1. This CDR3 is 14 amino acids long. V lost 8 bases to trimming and J lost 5 bases; unmatched junction nucleotides: 8. From germline, CDR1 is SEHNR and CDR2 FQNEAQ (reference sequence). Here the CDR3 DNA reads TGTGCCAGCGGCGGGACAGGGGATACTGAGACCCAGTACTTC. It encodes CASGGTGDTETQYF. The full variable domain, in which reference TRBV7-9 and TRBJ2-5 provide the parts outside the CDR3, is DTGVSQNPRHKITKRGQNVTFRCDPISEHNRLYWYRQTLGQGPEFLTYFQNEAQLEKSRLLSDRFSAERPKGSFSTLEIQRTEQGDSAMYLCASGGTGDTETQYFGPGTRLLVL.

This chain connects TRBV7-2 to TRBJ2-7; 9 bases agree with TRBD1. The CDR3 totals 15 residues. With 5 bases clipped from V and 5 bases from J, the junction kept 10 bases outside the gene matches. Germline lookup yields CDR1 SGHTA and CDR2 FQGNSA. The CDR3 DNA reads TGTGCCAGCAGCCCGAGACGGGACAGGGCCCACGAGCAGTACTTC. The encoded protein is CASSPRRDRAHEQYF.

This clone was observed a few times. This chain links TRBV5-6 with TRBJ1-4; D is perhaps TRBD1 (6 bases). The CDR3 spans 18 residues. Trimming stripped 4 bases from V and 0 bases from J, with 19 bases between. Germline V gene sequence: CDR1 SGHDT, CDR2 YYEEEE. CDR3 residues: CASSGTVGGHPTNEKLFF. The DNA for the CDR3 is TGTGCCAGCAGCGGTACGGTTGGGGGCCACCCAACTAATGAAAAACTGTTTTTT.

V usage is TRBV11-1 and J usage is TRBJ2-7; D not certain. Trimming took 5 bases from V and 3 from J, leaving 14 bases between them. Germline lookup yields CDR1 SGHAT and CDR2 FQDESV (reference sequence). The CDR3 runs to 14 residues. The CDR3 nucleotides read TGTGCCAGCAGCCCCCATTTAGGCGGCTACGAGCAGTACTTC. Amino acid sequence: CASSPHLGGYEQYF.

The V and J genes are TRBV19 and TRBJ1-1, with D perhaps TRBD1 (5 bases). V lost 3 bases to trimming and J lost 1 base, with 9 bases between them. The CDR3 is 14 amino acids. Germline V gene sequence: CDR1 LNHDA, CDR2 SQIVND (reference sequence). The CDR3 reads CASSIRGANTEAFF. DNA for the CDR3: TGTGCCAGTAGTATCCGCGGGGCGAACACTGAAGCTTTCTTT.

The rearrangement links TRBV30 to TRBJ1-2; TRBD1 matches at 10 bases. Trimming took 1 base from V and 7 from J; bases not matched to a gene: 3. Germline assignment: CDR1 GTSNPN and CDR2 SVGIG (reference sequence). The CDR3 sequence is 13 residues long. CDR3 sequence: CAWSGQGAGGYTF. The CDR3 coding sequence is TGTGCCTGGAGTGGACAGGGGGCAGGTGGCTACACCTTC.

This chain links TRBV10-1 with TRBJ2-7; 9 nucleotides agree with TRBD1. Unmatched junction bases numbered 7, after V lost 7 bases and J lost 3 bases. CDR3 size: 14 residues. CDR1 is WNHNN, CDR2 SYGVQD, per germline (reference sequence). Written as DNA, the CDR3 is TGCGCCAGCATAGGACAGGGGACGTGCTACGAGCAGTACTTC. The encoded protein is CASIGQGTCYEQYF.

This chain uses TRBV29-1 with TRBJ2-5, with D possibly matching TRBD1 (6 bases). The CDR3 length is 13 residues. Trimming stripped 2 bases from V and 5 bases from J, with 12 bases between. CDR1 and CDR2 from the germline V gene are SQVTM and ANQGSEA. The CDR3: CSVESGGGETQYF. The DNA of the CDR3 is TGCAGCGTTGAATCTGGGGGCGGGGAGACCCAGTACTTC.

V and J are TRBV30 and TRBJ2-7, with D possibly matching TRBD1 (7 bases). This CDR3 is 14 amino acids long. V was clipped by 2 bases and J by 2 bases, with 13 bases between them. The germline V gene encodes CDR1 GTSNPN and CDR2 SVGIG (reference sequence). The CDR3 nucleotides are TGTGCCTGGAGTCAGGGGGGACAGACCTACGAGCAGTACTTC. Protein sequence: CAWSQGGQTYEQYF.

The chain joins TRBV28 to TRBJ2-5, with 7 positions matching TRBD1. After removal of 5 bases from V and 4 bases from J, the junction contained 10 bases not matched to a gene. Germline assignment: CDR1 MDHEN and CDR2 SYDVKM. CDR3 length: 15 amino acids. CDR3 sequence (DNA): TGTGCCAGCAGTACCCTCGAGGGGGCTGGAGAGACCCAGTACTTC. Amino acid sequence: CASSTLEGAGETQYF.

J is TRBJ1-6 and V is TRBV27, with TRBD1 matching over 9 bases. This CDR3 spans 12 amino acids. V lost 3 bases, J lost 15 bases, and 3 bases stayed unmatched. CDR1 MNHEY and CDR2 SMNVEV come from the germline V gene (reference sequence). CDR3 nucleotides: TGTGCCAGCAGTTTGGGGACAGGGATCCTCCACTTT. It is translated as CASSLGTGILHF.

The chain links TRBV5-3 to TRBJ2-7, with unresolved D. TRBV5-3 is labeled an ORF, and its function is uncertain. The CDR3 is 12 amino acids. V was clipped by 2 bases and J by 2 bases, with 5 bases between them. The CDR3 here is CARSFLAYEQYF. DNA for the CDR3: TGTGCCAGAAGCTTTTTAGCCTACGAGCAGTACTTC.

This clone was picked up one time. The rearrangement joins TRBV19 to TRBJ2-5; tentative D call: TRBD2 (5 bases). Germline CDR1 reads LNHDA; CDR2 reads SQIVND (reference sequence). V was clipped by 5 bases and J by 5 bases, with 12 bases between them. CDR3 length: 13 amino acids. The CDR3 sequence is CASSRGIGETQYF. The DNA of the CDR3 is TGTGCCAGTAGTCGAGGGATAGGGGAGACCCAGTACTTC.

The chain joins TRBV4-1 to TRBJ2-1; 12 positions agree with TRBD2. The V segment lost 7 bases and the J segment 4 bases; nucleotides outside the gene matches: 14. This CDR3 is built from 18 residues. The germline CDR1 and CDR2 sequences are MGHRA and YSYEKL. In DNA, the CDR3 is TGCGCCAGCACCTGGAGGGCTAGCGGGGGGGCCGGATACAATGAGCAGTTCTTC. It translates to CASTWRASGGAGYNEQFF.

V gene TRBV6-5 combines with J gene TRBJ1-2, with D tentatively TRBD1 (5 bases). The CDR3 is 15 residues long. V gave up 2 bases and J gave up 3 bases, with 13 bases separating them. The germline V gene encodes CDR1 MNHEY and CDR2 SVGAGI. The CDR3 spells CASSYLGERDYGYTF. As DNA, the CDR3 is TGTGCCAGCAGTTACCTGGGGGAGCGGGACTATGGCTACACCTTC.